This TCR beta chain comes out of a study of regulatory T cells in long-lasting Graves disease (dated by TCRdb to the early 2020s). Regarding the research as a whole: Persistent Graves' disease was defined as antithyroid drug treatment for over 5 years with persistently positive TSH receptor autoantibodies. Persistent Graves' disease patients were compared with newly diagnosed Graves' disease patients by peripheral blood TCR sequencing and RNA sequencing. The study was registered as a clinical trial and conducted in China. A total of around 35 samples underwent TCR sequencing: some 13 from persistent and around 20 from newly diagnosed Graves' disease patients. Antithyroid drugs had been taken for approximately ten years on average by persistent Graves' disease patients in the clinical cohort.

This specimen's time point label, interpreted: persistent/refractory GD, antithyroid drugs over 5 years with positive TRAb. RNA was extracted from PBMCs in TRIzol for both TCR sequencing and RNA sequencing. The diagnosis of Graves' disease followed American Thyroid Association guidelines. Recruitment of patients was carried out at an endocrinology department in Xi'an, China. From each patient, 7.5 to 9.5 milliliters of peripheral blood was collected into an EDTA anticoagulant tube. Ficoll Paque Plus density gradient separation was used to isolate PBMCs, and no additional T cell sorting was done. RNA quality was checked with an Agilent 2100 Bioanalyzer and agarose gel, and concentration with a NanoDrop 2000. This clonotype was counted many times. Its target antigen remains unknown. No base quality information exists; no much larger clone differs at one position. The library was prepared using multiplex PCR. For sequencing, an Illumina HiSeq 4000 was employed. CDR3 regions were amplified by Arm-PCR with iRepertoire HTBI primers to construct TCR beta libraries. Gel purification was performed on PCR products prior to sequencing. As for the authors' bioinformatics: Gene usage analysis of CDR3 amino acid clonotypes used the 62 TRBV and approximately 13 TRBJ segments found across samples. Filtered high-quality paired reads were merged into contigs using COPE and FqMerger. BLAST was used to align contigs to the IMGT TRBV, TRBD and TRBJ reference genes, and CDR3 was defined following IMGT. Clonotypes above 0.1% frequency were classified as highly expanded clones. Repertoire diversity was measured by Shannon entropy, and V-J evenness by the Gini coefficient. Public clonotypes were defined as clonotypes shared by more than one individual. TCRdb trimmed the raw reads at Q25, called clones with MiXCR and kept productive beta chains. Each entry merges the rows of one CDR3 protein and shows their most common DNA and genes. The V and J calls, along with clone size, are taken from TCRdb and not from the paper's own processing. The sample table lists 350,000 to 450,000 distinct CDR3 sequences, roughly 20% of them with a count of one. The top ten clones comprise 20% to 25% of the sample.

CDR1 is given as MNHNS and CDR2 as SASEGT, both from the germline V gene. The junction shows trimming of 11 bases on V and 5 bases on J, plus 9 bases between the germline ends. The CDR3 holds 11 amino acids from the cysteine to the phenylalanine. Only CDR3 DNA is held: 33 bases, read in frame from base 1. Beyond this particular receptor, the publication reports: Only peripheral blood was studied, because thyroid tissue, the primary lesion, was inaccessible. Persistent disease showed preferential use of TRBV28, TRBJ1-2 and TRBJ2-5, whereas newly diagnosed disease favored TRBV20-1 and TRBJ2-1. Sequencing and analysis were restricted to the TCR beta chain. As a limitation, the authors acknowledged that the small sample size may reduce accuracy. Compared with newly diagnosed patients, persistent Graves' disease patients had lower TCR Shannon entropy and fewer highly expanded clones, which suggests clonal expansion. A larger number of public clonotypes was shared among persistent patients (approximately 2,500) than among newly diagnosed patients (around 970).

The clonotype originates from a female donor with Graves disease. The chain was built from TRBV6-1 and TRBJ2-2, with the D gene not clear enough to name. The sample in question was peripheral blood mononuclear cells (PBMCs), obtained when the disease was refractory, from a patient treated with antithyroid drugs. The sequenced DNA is TGTGCCTGCCGGTGGACCGGGGAGCTGTTTTTT. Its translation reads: CACRWTGELFF.